Detailed here is one TCR beta chain. The target antigen is unknown. TCR beta libraries were prepared from cDNA with unique molecular identifiers. Via MiXCR, TCRdb re-called the PCR reads, giving one row per CDR3 protein. The sample shows approximately 570,000 distinct CDR3 sequences, about 44% of them seen only once. The data originate from a study of post-analysis software for immune sequencing data. Study-level findings and limits: Controls had lower frequencies than patients of 4 or 5 TRBV segments, which included TRBV5-6, TRBV5-1 and TRBV20-1.

V shed 5 bases and J shed 2 bases, with 14 bases lying between them. Germline lookup yields CDR1 GTSNPN and CDR2 SVGIG (reference sequence). The CDR3 extends over 14 amino acids. Input material: blood. The clonotype originates from a girl aged 10-17 years with multiple sclerosis. This chain uses TRBV30 with TRBJ2-3, with a tentative D call TRBD1 (6 bases). DNA of the CDR3: TGTGCCTGGGGACCGGGACACTTCACAGATACGCAGTATTTT. Its translation: CAWGPGHFTDTQYF.